The TCR beta chain described here comes from a study of blood T cell repertoires in COVID-19. Study overall: Donors in the United States, Italy and Spain gave samples during acute or convalescent COVID-19.

There are 16 residues in the CDR3. Germline V lookup: CDR1 SGHKS, CDR2 YYEKEE (reference sequence). J lost 6 bases, V lost 4 bases, and 10 bases had no gene match. Measured with immunoSEQ multiplex PCR; TCRdb has only the in-frame clones, and not every one. This table holds roughly 480,000 clones, 89% found once. Material for sequencing was peripheral blood. This sequence was found in a young man with COVID-19, enrolled during active disease. The chain couples TRBV5-5 to TRBJ1-5; TRBD1 matches 10 bases. CDR3 sequence: CASSEKRTGGFQPQHF. In DNA form, the CDR3 reads TGTGCCAGCAGCGAAAAACGGACAGGGGGATTTCAGCCCCAGCATTTT.